This is a list of T cell receptor beta chains from one sample in a study of T cell therapy after organ transplantation. The repertoire was sequenced with immunoSEQ multiplex PCR; TCRdb's copy has only in-frame clones and lacks some. In the table there are 51,000 or so clones, less than 95% of which are singletons. No antigen has been identified for these receptors. The source material was CD8+ T cells from blood, sampled before autologous CMV-specific T cell therapy. These receptor sequences come from a human patient who had received a solid organ transplant and had CMV disease. Both conserved end residues are part of each CDR3. Some rows have no size entry. The others give once, few or many, or a class for an expanded clone.

TRBV4-1	TRBJ1-1	.	CASSQVRGLFTGNTEAFF
TRBV6-5	TRBJ2-7	.	CASTGGHEQYF
TRBV29-1	TRBJ2-7	few	CSVEAGGGYEQYF
TRBV6-5	.	.	CASTYQPGNSYEQYF
TRBV19	TRBJ2-7	.	CASSSIGYEQYF
TRBV5-1	TRBJ1-1	.	CASSLEGPLNTEAFF
TRBV7-9	TRBJ2-1	.	CASSSPRTSGRAGKQFF
TRBV30	TRBJ2-7	.	CACYRAHYEQYF
TRBV19	TRBJ1-1	.	CASSISDYMGTEAFF
TRBV4-1	TRBJ2-7	.	CASSQAVGGLYEQYF
TRBV29-1	TRBJ2-7	.	CSVEPTGGYEQYF
TRBV7-9	TRBJ1-5	.	CASSFRGGANQPQHF
TRBV19	TRBJ2-1	.	CASTLGFQGEQFF
TRBV19	TRBJ2-2	.	CASSIGGQNTGELFF
TRBV27	TRBJ2-3	once	CASSLSARARVDTQYF
TRBV7-9	TRBJ1-2	.	CASSLSGVYGYTF